The clone carrying this T cell receptor beta chain was seen many times. No antigen is known for it. The record originates from a study of naive and memory T cell subsets. Study-level results: Naive repertoires, especially CD8, held a few larger clonotypes, possibly memory cells re-expressing CD45RA.

Two oligonucleotides, mixed equimolar, formed the beta constant-region primer covering TRBC1 and TRBC2. The ligated cDNA underwent four PCR rounds using SP2 and nested alpha and beta constant-region primers. In TCRdb, the UMI-ligation and nested PCR reads were re-called with MiXCR into one record per CDR3 protein. This sample carries about 140,000 distinct CDR3 sequences, approximately 20% of them seen once, and the ten largest clones take more than 0.6%. The sample was naive CD8+ T cells from blood. The clonotype was recovered from a human donor in good health.

The CDR3 DNA follows: TGTGCCAGCAGCTTGGGCGGGAGTTACAATGAGCAGTTCTTC. This sequence encodes CASSLGGSYNEQFF. The chain combines TRBV5-6 with TRBJ2-1; 7 bases fit TRBD2. The CDR3 runs 14 residues. Germline V gene sequence: CDR1 SGHDT, CDR2 YYEEEE. Trimming at V came to 0 bases and at J to 4 bases, leaving 1 base not matched to a gene.